This T cell receptor (beta chain) was sequenced for a study of blood T cell repertoires in COVID-19. On the study more broadly: Some COVID-19 samples were acute and others convalescent; all came from the United States, Italy and Spain. From T cells, B-cell-depleted T cells, or PBMCs came the material, which was cDNA or gDNA.

As handled by the study authors: Estimation of nucleated cell counts relied on the amplification of reference gene primers. Sequenced by immunoSEQ multiplex PCR; TCRdb stores in-frame clones only, minus some. V, J and clone size derive from that table, while D and trimming were established from the DNA sequence. The table lists about 100,000 clones, roughly 80% of them singletons. This CDR3 comprises 16 residues. V was pared by 5 bases and J by 0 bases, with 15 bases between. Per germline, CDR1 SGHTA and CDR2 FQGTGA. This clone was seen only once. This TCR derives from a man aged 55-75 years with acute or convalescent COVID-19. The genes are TRBV7-3 and TRBJ2-3; D might be TRBD1 (6 bases). Sequencing was carried out using peripheral blood. DNA of the CDR3: TGTGCCAGCAGCCCTACAGGGACGTTAAGCACAGATACGCAGTATTTT. Protein product: CASSPTGTLSTDTQYF.